This T cell receptor (beta chain) was sequenced in a study of T-cell reconstitution after alpha-beta-depleted transplantation in children. Deletions cut 4 bases from V and 8 bases from J, with 25 bases between. Germline CDR1 SGHRS, CDR2 YFSETQ. This CDR3 is built from 18 residues. Unique molecular identifiers featured in how the TCRbeta library was prepared. TCRdb called the PCR reads again in MiXCR, with one record for every CDR3 protein. Of about 500,000 distinct CDR3 sequences in the sample, over 25% were seen once. The sequencing here drew on PBMCs from the stem cell graft donor, taken from the stem cell graft. The clonotype originates from a human donor who donated a stem cell graft to a child with aplastic anemia. The V and J genes are TRBV5-1 and TRBJ1-6; D perhaps matches TRBD1 (6 bases). The CDR3 sequence: CASSQVYREIGVDSPLHF. Here the CDR3 DNA reads TGCGCCAGCAGCCAAGTTTACAGGGAAATCGGGGTGGATTCACCCCTCCACTTT.